A selection of T cell receptor beta chains follows, all from one sample in a study of blood T cell repertoires in COVID-19. The assay was immunoSEQ multiplex PCR, and TCRdb's table has in-frame clones only and misses some. Found here are about 240,000 clones, roughly four fifths of them singletons; the top ten hold 4.7%. The sequencing input was peripheral blood. These receptors all stem from an older woman with acute or convalescent COVID-19. Both conserved end residues are part of each CDR3. Fields, in order: clone size, D gene, J gene, V gene, CDR3 length, CDR3 DNA, CDR3 protein. A D gene is named only where the DNA matches it firmly. A clone size is listed for some rows: how often the clone was seen (once, few, many), or a class if it is expanded.

>NA|TRBD1|TRBJ2-1|TRBV7-2|17
TGTGCCAGCAGCTCCCCAGGTGGGGACAGTTCCTACAATGAGCAGTTCTTC
CASSSPGGDSSYNEQFF
>once|TRBD1|TRBJ1-1|TRBV6-2/TRBV6-3|16
TGTGCCAGCAGTTACAGGGCAGGGGGCATCCGCACTGAAGCTTTCTTT
CASSYRAGGIRTEAFF
>NA|TRBD1|TRBJ1-3|TRBV5-6|13
TGTGCCAGCAGCACAGGGGGCTTAAACACCATATATTTT
CASSTGGLNTIYF
>NA|TRBD1|TRBJ2-7|TRBV5-1|15
TGCGCCAGCAGCTTGGACGGGACAGGGGCCTACGAGCAGTACTTC
CASSLDGTGAYEQYF
>NA|TRBD1|TRBJ1-5|TRBV11-2|16
TGTGCCAGCAGCTTAGACGCCGGGACAGTTAATCAGCCCCAGCATTTT
CASSLDAGTVNQPQHF
>NA|TRBD1|TRBJ1-2|TRBV11-2|13
TGTGCCAGCAGCTTAGCAGGGGGCGTTGGCTACACCTTC
CASSLAGGVGYTF
>NA|TRBD1|TRBJ1-2|TRBV4-1|13
TGCGCCAGCAACCAACAGGGGGACTATGGCTACACCTTC
CASNQQGDYGYTF
>few|NA|TRBJ1-4|TRBV19|15
TGTGCCAGTAGCGAGGAGGGAAGGAAGGTGGAAAAACTGTTTTTT
CASSEEGRKVEKLFF
>NA|NA|TRBJ1-1|TRBV4-3|15
TGCGCCAGCAGCCAAGGGGGCTTGGGGAACACTGAAGCTTTCTTT
CASSQGGLGNTEAFF
>NA|NA|TRBJ1-1|TRBV9|14
TGTGCCAGCAGCGTAGAACAGGGGAACACTGAAGCTTTCTTT
CASSVEQGNTEAFF
>NA|NA|TRBJ1-2|TRBV7-9|13
TGTGCCAGCAGCTTAGGTCAGAACTATGGCTACACCTTC
CASSLGQNYGYTF
>NA|TRBD1|TRBJ1-2|TRBV6-6|14
TGTGCCAGCAGTTATCCGGGACAGGGGAATGGCTACACCTTC
CASSYPGQGNGYTF
>NA|TRBD1|TRBJ1-1|TRBV27|14
TGTGCCAGCAGTCCGACAGGGGGCATCACTGAAGCTTTCTTT
CASSPTGGITEAFF
>NA|NA|TRBJ1-3|TRBV6-1|14
TGTGCCAGCAGTGAGTCCGGCTCTGGAAACACCATATATTTT
CASSESGSGNTIYF
>NA|NA|TRBJ1-1|TRBV19|14
TGTGCCAGTAGTTCGGGAAATAGGAACACTGAAGCTTTCTTT
CASSSGNRNTEAFF
>NA|TRBD1|TRBJ1-5|TRBV7-2|15
TGTGCCAGCAGCGGAGACAGGGGAGGAATCAAGCCCCAGCATTTT
CASSGDRGGIKPQHF
>NA|NA|TRBJ1-3|TRBV7-6|16
TGTGCCAGCAGTCGTCGCGACTGGAGCTCTGGAAACACCATATATTTT
CASSRRDWSSGNTIYF
>NA|TRBD1|TRBJ2-4|TRBV7-2|13
TGTGCCAGCAGCCCCAGGACAGGGGACATTCAGTACTTC
CASSPRTGDIQYF
>NA|NA|TRBJ1-2|TRBV19|14
TGTGCCAGTAGTATGGGCACAAGAGGGAATGGCTACACCTTC
CASSMGTRGNGYTF
>NA|NA|TRBJ1-1|TRBV7-2|14
TGTGCCAGCAGCTCCGGTTACTCAGGCACTGAAGCTTTCTTT
CASSSGYSGTEAFF
>once|NA|TRBJ2-3|TRBV5-8|15
TGTGCCAGCAGGCGTTTAGCCATCGGCCGCGATACGCAGTATTTT
CASRRLAIGRDTQYF
>few|TRBD1|TRBJ2-2|TRBV5-1|16
TGCGCCAGCAGACTTCAGGGGGCGTTTGAAGACGGGGAGCTGTTTTTT
CASRLQGAFEDGELFF
>NA|NA|TRBJ2-3|TRBV7-2|18
TGTGCCAGCAGCCAGGCCGTTTTGAGGGGGGGCCCCGCAGATACGCAGTATTTT
CASSQAVLRGGPADTQYF
>NA|NA|TRBJ1-5|TRBV7-8|18
TGTGCCAGCAGCTTGAACAGGGCCTGGGGGTTTAGCAATCAGCCCCAGCATTTT
CASSLNRAWGFSNQPQHF
>NA|TRBD1|TRBJ1-2|TRBV19|15
TGTGCCAGTAGTACTCCGGGACAGGGTAGCTATGGCTACACCTTC
CASSTPGQGSYGYTF
>NA|NA|TRBJ2-7|TRBV7-2|12
TGTGCCAGCAGCTCCCTCTCCTACGAGCAGTACTTC
CASSSLSYEQYF
>NA|NA|TRBJ1-2|TRBV7-9|13
TGTGCCAGCAGCAGCAGCGAGAAAGGTGGCTACACCTTC
CASSSSEKGGYTF
>NA|NA|TRBJ1-1|TRBV19|14
TGTGCCAGTAGTAGCAGGGCATGGGGAACTGAAGCTTTCTTT
CASSSRAWGTEAFF
>NA|TRBD1|TRBJ1-2|TRBV5-1|15
TGCGCCAGCAACTACCTTGGACAGGGGGTATATGGCTACACCTTC
CASNYLGQGVYGYTF
>NA|NA|TRBJ1-5|TRBV6-6|14
TGTGCCAGCAGCGGGCAGGGTAGCAATCAGCCCCAGCATTTT
CASSGQGSNQPQHF
>NA|TRBD1|TRBJ1-1|TRBV5-1|15
TGCGCCAGCAGCGCGGACAGGGCCTTGAGAACTGAAGCTTTCTTT
CASSADRALRTEAFF
>NA|TRBD1|TRBJ1-2|TRBV11-2|15
TGTGCCAGCAGCTTCAGTGTGACAGGGGACTATGGCTACACCTTC
CASSFSVTGDYGYTF
>NA|NA|TRBJ1-3|TRBV15|15
TGTGCCACCAGCAGAGTGGAGACAGAAGGAAACACCATATATTTT
CATSRVETEGNTIYF
>few|TRBD1|TRBJ2-7|TRBV28|16
TGTGCCAGCAGTTTAAGTAGGGGACAGGGGTCGGGCGAGCAGTACTTC
CASSLSRGQGSGEQYF
>NA|NA|TRBJ1-1|TRBV5-1|15
TGCGCCAGCAGCTTGGTATCAGGCGTGGGCACTGAAGCTTTCTTT
CASSLVSGVGTEAFF
>NA|NA|TRBJ2-3|TRBV19|16
TGTGCCAGTAGACTCGGCAGGTCGGCTAGCACAGATACGCAGTATTTT
CASRLGRSASTDTQYF
>NA|NA|TRBJ1-3|TRBV15|16
TGTGCCACCAGCGCTGGACTTGACTTCTCTGGAAACACCATATATTTT
CATSAGLDFSGNTIYF
>NA|NA|TRBJ1-3|TRBV7-6|15
TGTGCCAGCAGCCCCCGGGACACTTCTGGAAACACCATATATTTT
CASSPRDTSGNTIYF
>NA|TRBD1|TRBJ2-5|TRBV3-1/TRBV3-2|15
TGTGCCAGCAGCCTTCCGGGGACAGGGGTAGAGACCCAGTACTTC
CASSLPGTGVETQYF
>few|NA|TRBJ2-1|TRBV7-8|13
TGTGCCAGCAGCAAGACACCTTACAATGAGCAGTTCTTC
CASSKTPYNEQFF
>NA|TRBD1|TRBJ1-2|TRBV6-5|15
TGTGCCAGCAGTTACGTCAGGGGGCGCAACTATGGCTACACCTTC
CASSYVRGRNYGYTF
>few|NA|TRBJ2-3|TRBV2|13
TGTGCCAGAACCTCGGGGTCCACAGATACGCAGTATTTT
CARTSGSTDTQYF
>once|TRBD2|TRBJ2-1|TRBV6-2/TRBV6-3|16
TGTGCCAGCAGTTACACCGGGCTAGCGGACAACAATGAGCAGTTCTTC
CASSYTGLADNNEQFF
>NA|TRBD1|TRBJ1-6|TRBV5-1|18
TGCGCCAGCAGCTTGGAACGGTCCGGGACAGGAAATTTCTCACCCCTCCACTTT
CASSLERSGTGNFSPLHF
>NA|NA|TRBJ2-7|TRBV7-2|14
TGTGCCAGCAGCTCGTTGGGCTTCACCTACGAGCAGTACTTC
CASSSLGFTYEQYF
>NA|TRBD2|TRBJ2-2|TRBV24-1|16
TGTGCCACCAGTGGGGGGCTAGCGGGGGGCGCCGGGGAGCTGTTTTTT
CATSGGLAGGAGELFF
>once|TRBD1|TRBJ1-1|TRBV4-2|15
TGTGCCAGCAGCCAAGGGACAGGGGAGAACACTGAAGCTTTCTTT
CASSQGTGENTEAFF
>NA|NA|TRBJ2-3|TRBV5-1|14
TGCGCCAGCACCTCCCCCACACGCACAGATACGCAGTATTTT
CASTSPTRTDTQYF